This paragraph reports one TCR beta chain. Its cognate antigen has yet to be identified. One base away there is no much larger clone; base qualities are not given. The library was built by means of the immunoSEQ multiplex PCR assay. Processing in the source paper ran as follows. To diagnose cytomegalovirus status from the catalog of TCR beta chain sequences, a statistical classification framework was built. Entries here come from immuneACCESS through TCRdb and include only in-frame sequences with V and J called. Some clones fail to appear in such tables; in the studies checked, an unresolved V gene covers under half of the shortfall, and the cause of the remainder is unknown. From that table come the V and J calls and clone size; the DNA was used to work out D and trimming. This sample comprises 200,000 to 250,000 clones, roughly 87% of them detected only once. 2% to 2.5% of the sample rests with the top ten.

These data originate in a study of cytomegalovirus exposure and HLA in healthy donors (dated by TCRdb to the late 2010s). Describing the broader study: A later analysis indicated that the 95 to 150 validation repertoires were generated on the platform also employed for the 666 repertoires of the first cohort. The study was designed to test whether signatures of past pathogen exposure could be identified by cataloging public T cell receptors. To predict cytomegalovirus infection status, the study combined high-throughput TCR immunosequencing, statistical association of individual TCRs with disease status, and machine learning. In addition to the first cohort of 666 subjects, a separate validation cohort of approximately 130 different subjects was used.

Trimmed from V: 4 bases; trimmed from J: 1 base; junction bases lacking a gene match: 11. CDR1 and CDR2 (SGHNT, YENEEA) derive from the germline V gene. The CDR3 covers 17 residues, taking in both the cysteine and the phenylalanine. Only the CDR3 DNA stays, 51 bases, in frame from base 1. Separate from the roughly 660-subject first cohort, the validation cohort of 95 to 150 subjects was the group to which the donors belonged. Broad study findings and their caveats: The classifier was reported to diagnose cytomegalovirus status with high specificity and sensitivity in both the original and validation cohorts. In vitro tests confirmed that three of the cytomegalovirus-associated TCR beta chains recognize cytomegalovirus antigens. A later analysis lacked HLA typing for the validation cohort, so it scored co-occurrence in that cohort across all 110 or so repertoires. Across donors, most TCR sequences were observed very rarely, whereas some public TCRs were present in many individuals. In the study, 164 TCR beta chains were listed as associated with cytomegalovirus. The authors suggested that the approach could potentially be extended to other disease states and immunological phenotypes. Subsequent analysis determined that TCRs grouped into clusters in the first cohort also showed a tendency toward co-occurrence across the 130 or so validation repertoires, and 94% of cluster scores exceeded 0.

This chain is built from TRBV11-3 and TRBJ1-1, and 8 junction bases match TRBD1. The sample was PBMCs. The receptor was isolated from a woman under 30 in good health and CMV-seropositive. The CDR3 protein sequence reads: CASSSRLKTGANTEAFF. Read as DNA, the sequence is TGTGCCAGCAGCTCCAGGCTCAAGACAGGGGCGAACACTGAAGCTTTCTTT.